The 5 T cell receptor beta chains below all came from one sample that was sequenced in a study of blood T cell repertoires in COVID-19. Measured with immunoSEQ multiplex PCR; TCRdb has only the in-frame clones, and not every one. The data show under 150,000 clones, with around nine tenths seen just once and about 10% held by the top ten. Sequencing used peripheral blood. The receptors come from a man aged 45-65 years with active or convalescent COVID-19.

This clone was observed a handful of times. V is TRBV7-2 and J is TRBJ2-1; 12 nucleotides align to TRBD2. V trimming: 7 bases; J trimming: 7 bases; junction bases outside the gene matches: 5. The CDR3 length is 14 residues. Germline V gene data show CDR1 as SGHTA and CDR2 as FQGNSA. CDR3: CASTLTSGRNEQFF. The CDR3 coding sequence is TGTGCCAGCACCTTGACTAGCGGGAGAAATGAGCAGTTCTTC.

This clone was seen only a few times. The rearrangement uses TRBV7-2 and TRBJ1-1; D is unclear. V was clipped by 1 base and J by 2 bases, with 8 bases between them. The CDR3 totals 14 residues. Germline CDR1 SGHTA, CDR2 FQGNSA. The CDR3 reads CASSLVHRNTEAFF. The DNA of the CDR3 is TGTGCCAGCAGCTTAGTACACCGAAACACTGAAGCTTTCTTT.

The chain combines TRBV5-1 with TRBJ2-3; D may be TRBD2 (7 bases). V gave up 4 bases and J gave up 2 bases, with 17 bases separating them. The CDR3 contains 16 residues. Germline V CDR1 and CDR2: SGHRS, YFSETQ. CDR3 sequence: CASSPMAGAYTDTQYF. CDR3 in DNA: TGCGCCAGCAGCCCGATGGCGGGGGCGTACACAGATACGCAGTATTTT.

V and J are TRBV19 and TRBJ2-1; 7 bases map to TRBD2. This CDR3 spans 15 amino acids. V shed 8 bases, J shed 12 bases, and the junction held 19 bases outside the gene matches. Germline CDR1 and CDR2: LNHDA and SQIVND (reference sequence). In DNA form, the CDR3 reads TGTGCCAGTGCCGGTGAACGGCGGGAGAGGGGTGGGCAGTTCTTC. Protein sequence: CASAGERRERGGQFF.

The chain combines TRBV19 with TRBJ2-7, with 8 positions matching TRBD2. Per germline, CDR1 LNHDA and CDR2 SQIVND (reference sequence). The CDR3 spans 12 residues. V was pared by 6 bases and J by 6 bases, with 4 bases of the junction left unmatched. CDR3 DNA sequence: TGTGCCAGTAGCGGGAGGGAGGGCGAGCAGTACTTC. Encoded protein: CASSGREGEQYF.